The clone carrying this T cell receptor beta chain was detected many times. Its antigen is unknown. The entry originates in a study of blood T cells in healthy people across ages. Overall study findings and caveats: Estimated diversity, derived from one million T cells, was regarded as an underestimate. As age increased, TCR beta diversity per million T cells fell in a roughly linear fashion.

Each sample yielded at least 5.5 micrograms of PBMC total RNA. A second roughly 7 to 11 cycle PCR used barcoded and J-beta primers. Every sample gave at least 2.5 million paired-end reads containing CDR3. TCRdb independently ran MiXCR on the 5' RACE reads; one entry per CDR3 protein. Counted here are hundreds of thousands of distinct CDR3 sequences, about 28% occurring once; the ten biggest clones make up less than 20%. V was clipped by 1 base and J by 7 bases, with 20 bases between them. Germline assignment: CDR1 LGHDT and CDR2 YNNKEL (reference sequence). CDR3 length: 17 residues. The chain employs TRBV3-1 and TRBJ2-1; D possibly uses TRBD1 or TRBD2 (5 bases each). The TCR sequence derives from an elderly woman in good health. Sequencing used blood. CDR3: CASSQAGEGLSTNEQFF. CDR3 in DNA: TGTGCCAGCAGCCAAGCAGGCGAGGGGCTCTCGACTAATGAGCAGTTCTTC.